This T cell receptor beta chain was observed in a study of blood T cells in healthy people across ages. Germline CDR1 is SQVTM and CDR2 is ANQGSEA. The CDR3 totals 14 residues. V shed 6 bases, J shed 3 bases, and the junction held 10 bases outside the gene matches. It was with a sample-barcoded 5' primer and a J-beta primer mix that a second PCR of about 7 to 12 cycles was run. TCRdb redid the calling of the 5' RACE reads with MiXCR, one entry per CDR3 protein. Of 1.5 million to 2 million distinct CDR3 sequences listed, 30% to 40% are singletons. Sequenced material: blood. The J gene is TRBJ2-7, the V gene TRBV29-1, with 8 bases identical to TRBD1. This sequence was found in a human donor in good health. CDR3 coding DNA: TGCAGCGTCGGGGCGGTGGGACAGGACTACGAGCAGTACTTC. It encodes CSVGAVGQDYEQYF.